One and the same sample provided the 2 T cell receptor beta chains below, sequenced in a study of human T cells and chemical hapten exposure. TCRdb ran MiXCR on the RACE reads and lists one entry per CDR3 protein. The sample includes over 30,000 distinct CDR3 sequences, approximately 7.6% seen only once; the top ten take 1.3%. Sample time point: pre-sensitization, week 0. Indicated treatment: therapeutic diphenylcyclopropenone sensitization with weekly scalp DPC. Material: whole blood, obtained in connection with sensitization to the hapten diphenylcyclopropenone (DPC). The receptors stem from a woman between 45 and 60 years old with alopecia areata. Some clones in this sample may be carry-over from other donors' samples.

This clonotype was counted ten times or more. As DNA, the CDR3 is TGTGCCAGCAGTTACACTCTTGGGCAGGGGAAGGCAGATACGCAGTATTTT. This encodes CASSYTLGQGKADTQYF. The J gene is TRBJ2-3, the V gene TRBV6-5; perhaps TRBD1 as D (6 bases). Trimming pared 2 bases from V and 4 bases from J, leaving 19 bases between. The CDR3 contains 17 residues. Germline V CDR1 and CDR2: MNHEY, SVGAGI.

In this sample, this clonotype turned up a few times. This chain joins TRBV2 and TRBJ2-3; the D gene could be TRBD1 or TRBD2 (5 bases each). This CDR3 has 12 amino acids. V dropped 10 bases and J dropped 6 bases, with 14 bases sitting between them. Germline lookup yields CDR1 SNHLY and CDR2 FYNNEI. CDR3 amino acids: CATPQRDDTQYF. CDR3 nucleotide sequence: TGTGCCACCCCGCAGAGGGACGATACGCAGTATTTT.